This TCR beta chain was sequenced for a study of cytomegalovirus exposure and HLA in healthy donors. The PCR used 60 Vbeta and 13 Jbeta primers. Clones were read by immunoSEQ multiplex PCR, and TCRdb kept only the in-frame ones, dropping some. Recorded here are tens of thousands of clones; the top ten clones represent 15%. V lost 7 bases and J lost 3, with 13 bases in between. CDR3 size: 13 residues. Germline-derived CDR1 and CDR2 are PRHDT and FYEKMQ (reference sequence). The study's findings and limits: Presence/absence analyses treated sequencing depth as roughly uniform across donors. The study carried out a later analysis of TCR beta sequences. It associated about 15,000 of them with specific HLA alleles at a false discovery rate of 0.05. Most CMV-associated TCR beta chains were later found to appear HLA-restricted.

In the case of this clone: Its antigen remains unidentified.

The chain is built from TRBV13 and TRBJ2-7, with TRBD1 as a possible D gene (5 bases). The sequenced sample consisted of PBMCs. This sequence was found in a boy aged 5-17 years in good health and CMV-seronegative. As DNA, the CDR3 is TGTGCCAGCACCCCCCGCCAGGGCTACGAGCAGTACTTC. Translation gives CASTPRQGYEQYF.